The source of this TCR beta chain is a study of pediatric ulcerative colitis. The CDR3 extends over 15 amino acids. Germline assignment: CDR1 SNHLY and CDR2 FYNNEI. Trimming removed 7 bases from V and 1 base from J; junction bases left unmatched: 6. Study-level points and caveats: Rectal pinch biopsies may have included blood-derived T cells, especially in patients with overt colitis. A couple of patients' blood samples yielded substantially fewer templates.

Points on this clone: Antigen: not known.

This was a survey-level run. Libraries were prepared by immunoSEQ multiplex PCR; TCRdb keeps only in-frame clonotypes and omits some of them. Here the sample spans 17,000 or so clones, about 76% being singletons. During colonoscopy, one to two rectal pinch biopsies were collected. This sequence originates from a girl under 18 with moderate ulcerative colitis. Sequenced material: gut tissue. This chain links TRBV2 with TRBJ2-1; TRBD1 matches at 8 bases. The CDR3 DNA reads as TGTGCCAGCATTTACGGGACAGGTTCCTACAATGAGCAGTTCTTC. It yields the protein CASIYGTGSYNEQFF.